These 24 T cell receptor beta chains share one sample of origin, sequenced in a study of blood T cell repertoires in COVID-19. This table comes from immunoSEQ multiplex PCR, and its TCRdb copy is limited to in-frame clones, with some not included. The data contain fewer than 180,000 clones, roughly 84% of them singletons. Sequenced: peripheral blood. The source is a man between 65 and 85 years old with acute or convalescent COVID-19.

This clone showed up just a few times. This chain links TRBV30 with TRBJ1-2, with TRBD1 matching over 11 bases. Germline-derived CDR1 and CDR2 are GTSNPN and SVGIG (reference sequence). The CDR3 totals 15 residues. Trimming removed 3 bases from V and 7 bases from J; junction bases left unmatched: 10. The DNA of the CDR3 is TGTGCCTGGAGGCAAACCGGGACAGGGGGTCGTGGCTACACCTTC. Its protein product is CAWRQTGTGGRGYTF.

The chain couples TRBV6-5 to TRBJ2-7; 7 bases line up with TRBD1. This CDR3 region has 14 residues. Trimming took 6 bases from V and 3 from J; bases not matched to a gene: 8. The germline V gene encodes CDR1 MNHEY and CDR2 SVGAGI. As DNA, the CDR3 is TGTGCCAGCAGCCTAGACAGGGAACTCTACGAGCAGTACTTC. Protein: CASSLDRELYEQYF.

The V and J genes are TRBV19 and TRBJ2-1, with 13 bases that match TRBD2. This CDR3 spans 16 amino acids. Trimming at V came to 3 bases and at J to 4 bases, leaving 3 bases not matched to a gene. Per the germline V gene, CDR1 is LNHDA and CDR2 is SQIVND (reference sequence). The CDR3 nucleotides read TGTGCCAGTAGTATGAGGGGACTAGCGGGGTACAATGAGCAGTTCTTC. Protein product: CASSMRGLAGYNEQFF. The full variable domain, completed using reference TRBV19 and TRBJ2-1, is DGGITQSPKYLFRKEGQNVTLSCEQNLNHDAMYWYRQDPGQGLRLIYYSQIVNDFQKGDIAEGYSVSREKKESFPLTVTSAQKNPTAFYLCASSMRGLAGYNEQFFGPGTRLTVL.

The V and J genes are TRBV2 and TRBJ1-3, with D perhaps TRBD1 (5 bases). In germline, CDR1 is SNHLY, CDR2 FYNNEI. The CDR3 covers 15 residues. V lost 3 bases, J lost 0 bases, and 9 bases lay in between. The CDR3 bases are TGTGCCAGCAGTGAGTGGGGGGGCTCTGGAAACACCATATATTTT. Translation gives CASSEWGGSGNTIYF.

CDR3 residues: CAGDRSTDTQYF. In DNA, the CDR3 is TGTGCCGGAGACAGGAGCACAGATACGCAGTATTTT. The gene calls are TRBV7-9 and TRBJ2-3; a possible D gene is TRBD1 (6 bases). From germline, CDR1 is SEHNR and CDR2 FQNEAQ (reference sequence). Trimming cost V 11 bases and J 0 bases, with 9 bases left between them. This CDR3 region has 12 residues.

This CDR3 is CASSPIGEKLFF. The DNA of the CDR3 is TGTGCCAGCTCACCGATTGGCGAAAAACTGTTTTTT. The chain is built from TRBV18 and TRBJ1-4; D unclear. The CDR3 sequence is 12 residues long. In germline, CDR1 is KGHSH, CDR2 LQKENI. The germline V and J ends were trimmed by 3 bases and 8 bases, with 7 bases remaining between them.

The V and J genes are TRBV5-4 and TRBJ2-3; D ambiguous. The CDR3 has 13 residues. Per the germline V gene, CDR1 is SGHNT and CDR2 is YYREEE (reference sequence). Trimming cost V 0 bases and J 4 bases, with 6 bases left between them. The CDR3 sequence: CASSLVSADTQYF. The DNA for the CDR3 is TGTGCCAGCAGCTTGGTCTCGGCAGATACGCAGTATTTT.

The V and J genes are TRBV6-7 and TRBJ1-4; 9 nucleotides line up with TRBD1. TRBV6-7 is given ORF status, its function remaining uncertain. The CDR3 has 15 residues. Trimming cost V 4 bases and J 5 bases; bases outside gene matches: 5. This CDR3 is CASSSSGTGNEKLFF. Here the CDR3 DNA reads TGTGCCAGCAGTTCCTCCGGGACAGGGAATGAAAAACTGTTTTTT.

The chain joins TRBV6-5 to TRBJ2-2; 10 bases line up with TRBD2. J was trimmed by 6 bases and V by 2 bases; bases with no gene match: 3. The CDR3 extends over 15 amino acids. Germline assignment: CDR1 MNHEY and CDR2 SVGAGI. The CDR3, as DNA: TGTGCCAGCAGTTACGGGCTAGCGGGGGCCGGGGAGCTGTTTTTT. Amino acids: CASSYGLAGAGELFF.

The J gene is TRBJ2-7, the V gene TRBV5-8; 8 bases align to TRBD2. Looked up from germline, CDR1 is SGHTS and CDR2 is YDEGEE. Losses at the gene ends were 4 bases for V and 6 bases for J; bases not matched to a gene: 9. The CDR3 is 14 amino acids. This CDR3 is CASSPNSGTAEQYF. CDR3 in DNA: TGTGCCAGCAGCCCAAATAGCGGGACCGCCGAGCAGTACTTC.

The chain has TRBV6-5 and TRBJ1-2, with 9 bases fitting TRBD1. Germline V gene data show CDR1 as MNHEY and CDR2 as SVGAGI. This CDR3 comprises 12 residues. V dropped 7 bases and J dropped 7; count of bases not matched to a gene: 4. The DNA of the CDR3 is TGTGCCAGCACCACAGGGGGCCGTGGCTACACCTTC. This encodes CASTTGGRGYTF.

This clone was seen only once. This sequence joins TRBV5-6 and TRBJ2-3, with a tentative D call TRBD2 (6 bases). This CDR3 spans 14 amino acids. From germline, CDR1 is SGHDT and CDR2 YYEEEE. Trimming cost V 2 bases and J 6 bases, with 13 bases left between them. CDR3 in amino acids: CASSFRELGDTQYF. CDR3 bases: TGTGCCAGCAGCTTCCGGGAGCTGGGGGATACGCAGTATTTT.

J is TRBJ1-4 and V is TRBV7-8; D gene unclear. The germline V gene encodes CDR1 SGHVS and CDR2 FQNEAQ. V dropped 2 bases and J dropped 4 bases, with 11 bases sitting between them. CDR3 length: 15 residues. DNA for the CDR3: TGTGCCAGCAGCTTATTCGAGCAGGATAATGAAAAACTGTTTTTT. It codes for CASSLFEQDNEKLFF. The full variable domain, its missing parts supplied by reference TRBV7-8 and TRBJ1-4, is GAGVSQSPRYKVAKRGQDVALRCDPISGHVSLFWYQQALGQGPEFLTYFQNEAQLDKSGLPSDRFFAERPEGSVSTLKIQRTQQEDSAVYLCASSLFEQDNEKLFFGSGTQLSVL.

The chain's CDR3 is CASSDNAGNQPQHF. For the CDR3, the DNA is TGTGCCAGCAGTGACAACGCAGGGAATCAGCCCCAGCATTTT. The chain carries TRBV6-4 and TRBJ1-5; possibly TRBD1 for D (5 bases). The CDR3 is made up of 14 amino acids. Trimming removed 2 bases at V and 4 bases at J, with 9 bases between. From germline, CDR1 is MRHNA and CDR2 SNTAGT.

This clone was found once. CDR3 sequence (DNA): TGTGCCAGCAGGGGGACAGGGGGTTGGGATGAGCAGTACTTC. It yields the protein CASRGTGGWDEQYF. The chain carries TRBV27 and TRBJ2-7; 11 bases map to TRBD1. J lost 7 bases, V lost 6 bases, and 8 bases had no gene match. This CDR3 is 14 amino acids long. Germline CDR1 reads MNHEY; CDR2 reads SMNVEV (reference sequence).

V and J are TRBV6-5 and TRBJ1-1; 7 bases line up with TRBD1. The CDR3 totals 13 residues. Germline lookup yields CDR1 MNHEY and CDR2 SVGAGI. The J segment lost 0 bases and the V segment lost 11 bases, leaving 6 bases of the junction unmatched. As DNA, the CDR3 is TGTGCCTCCCTGGGACAGCTGAACACTGAAGCTTTCTTT. As protein: CASLGQLNTEAFF.

This rearrangement joins TRBV28 to TRBJ2-7, with 7 bases lining up with TRBD1. Germline lookup yields CDR1 MDHEN and CDR2 SYDVKM. With 8 bases clipped from V and 2 bases from J, the junction kept 18 bases outside the gene matches. The CDR3 extends over 17 amino acids. The CDR3: CASHQAQRQGPTYEQYF. The CDR3 DNA reads TGTGCCAGCCACCAAGCCCAAAGACAGGGACCTACCTACGAGCAGTACTTC.

The V gene is TRBV7-3, the J gene TRBJ2-1; D is uncertain. The CDR3 runs to 13 residues. The V and J ends lost 2 bases and 6 bases respectively, with 8 bases between them. From germline, CDR1 is SGHTA and CDR2 FQGTGA. CDR3 in DNA: TGTGCCAGCAGCTTAGACGGAGCCAATGAGCAGTTCTTC. It is translated as CASSLDGANEQFF.

The rearrangement uses TRBV19 and TRBJ1-4; the match to TRBD1 covers 7 bases. This CDR3 is built from 15 residues. Trimming cost V 3 bases and J 6 bases; bases outside gene matches: 7. Germline CDR1 LNHDA, CDR2 SQIVND (reference sequence). CDR3 in amino acids: CASSIGDRKYEKLFF. DNA for the CDR3: TGTGCCAGTAGTATCGGGGACAGAAAGTATGAAAAACTGTTTTTT.

This chain joins TRBV9 and TRBJ2-5; 12 nucleotides align to TRBD2. V lost 4 bases, J lost 1 base, and 8 bases stayed unmatched. This CDR3 has 17 residues. CDR1 SGDLS and CDR2 YYNGEE come from the germline V gene. CDR3 sequence (DNA): TGTGCCAGCAGCACTTGGACTAGCGGGGCCACCCAAGAGACCCAGTACTTC. Its translation: CASSTWTSGATQETQYF. Full variable domain (remainder filled in from reference TRBV9 and TRBJ2-5): DSGVTQTPKHLITATGQRVTLRCSPRSGDLSVYWYQQSLDQGLQFLIQYYNGEERAKGNILERFSAQQFPDLHSELNLSSLELGDSALYFCASSTWTSGATQETQYFGPGTRLLVL.

The chain carries TRBV28 and TRBJ2-1; TRBD2 matches 7 bases. J was trimmed by 8 bases and V by 2 bases; bases with no gene match: 9. Germline-derived CDR1 and CDR2 are MDHEN and SYDVKM. The CDR3 loop spans 15 amino acids. The CDR3 reads CASSLEPGRGHEQFF. DNA of the CDR3: TGTGCCAGCAGTTTAGAGCCGGGGAGGGGACATGAGCAGTTCTTC.

The rearrangement links TRBV6-5 to TRBJ2-1, with 11 bases identical to TRBD2. The germline gives CDR1 MNHEY, CDR2 SVGAGI. The V and J ends lost 5 bases and 8 bases, in that order; junction bases with no gene match: 8. This CDR3 region has 15 residues. CDR3: CASSKLAGVRYEQFF. Here the CDR3 DNA reads TGTGCCAGCAGTAAACTAGCGGGAGTACGGTATGAGCAGTTCTTC.

This sequence joins TRBV6-5 and TRBJ2-1; 11 nucleotides align to TRBD2. The CDR3 runs 15 residues. CDR1 and CDR2 from the germline V gene are MNHEY and SVGAGI. V dropped 5 bases and J dropped 5; count of bases not matched to a gene: 5. The CDR3 nucleotides are TGTGCCAGCAGTCCCGGGACTAGCGGCAACAATGAGCAGTTCTTC. Protein product: CASSPGTSGNNEQFF.

The CDR3: CASSWQAGSVNEQFF. In DNA form, the CDR3 reads TGCGCCAGCAGCTGGCAAGCGGGATCGGTCAATGAGCAGTTCTTC. The gene calls are TRBV5-1 and TRBJ2-1; the match to TRBD2 covers 7 bases. The CDR3 is 15 residues long. CDR1 and CDR2 (germline): SGHRS, YFSETQ. V was clipped by 3 bases and J by 6 bases; unmatched bases: 9.